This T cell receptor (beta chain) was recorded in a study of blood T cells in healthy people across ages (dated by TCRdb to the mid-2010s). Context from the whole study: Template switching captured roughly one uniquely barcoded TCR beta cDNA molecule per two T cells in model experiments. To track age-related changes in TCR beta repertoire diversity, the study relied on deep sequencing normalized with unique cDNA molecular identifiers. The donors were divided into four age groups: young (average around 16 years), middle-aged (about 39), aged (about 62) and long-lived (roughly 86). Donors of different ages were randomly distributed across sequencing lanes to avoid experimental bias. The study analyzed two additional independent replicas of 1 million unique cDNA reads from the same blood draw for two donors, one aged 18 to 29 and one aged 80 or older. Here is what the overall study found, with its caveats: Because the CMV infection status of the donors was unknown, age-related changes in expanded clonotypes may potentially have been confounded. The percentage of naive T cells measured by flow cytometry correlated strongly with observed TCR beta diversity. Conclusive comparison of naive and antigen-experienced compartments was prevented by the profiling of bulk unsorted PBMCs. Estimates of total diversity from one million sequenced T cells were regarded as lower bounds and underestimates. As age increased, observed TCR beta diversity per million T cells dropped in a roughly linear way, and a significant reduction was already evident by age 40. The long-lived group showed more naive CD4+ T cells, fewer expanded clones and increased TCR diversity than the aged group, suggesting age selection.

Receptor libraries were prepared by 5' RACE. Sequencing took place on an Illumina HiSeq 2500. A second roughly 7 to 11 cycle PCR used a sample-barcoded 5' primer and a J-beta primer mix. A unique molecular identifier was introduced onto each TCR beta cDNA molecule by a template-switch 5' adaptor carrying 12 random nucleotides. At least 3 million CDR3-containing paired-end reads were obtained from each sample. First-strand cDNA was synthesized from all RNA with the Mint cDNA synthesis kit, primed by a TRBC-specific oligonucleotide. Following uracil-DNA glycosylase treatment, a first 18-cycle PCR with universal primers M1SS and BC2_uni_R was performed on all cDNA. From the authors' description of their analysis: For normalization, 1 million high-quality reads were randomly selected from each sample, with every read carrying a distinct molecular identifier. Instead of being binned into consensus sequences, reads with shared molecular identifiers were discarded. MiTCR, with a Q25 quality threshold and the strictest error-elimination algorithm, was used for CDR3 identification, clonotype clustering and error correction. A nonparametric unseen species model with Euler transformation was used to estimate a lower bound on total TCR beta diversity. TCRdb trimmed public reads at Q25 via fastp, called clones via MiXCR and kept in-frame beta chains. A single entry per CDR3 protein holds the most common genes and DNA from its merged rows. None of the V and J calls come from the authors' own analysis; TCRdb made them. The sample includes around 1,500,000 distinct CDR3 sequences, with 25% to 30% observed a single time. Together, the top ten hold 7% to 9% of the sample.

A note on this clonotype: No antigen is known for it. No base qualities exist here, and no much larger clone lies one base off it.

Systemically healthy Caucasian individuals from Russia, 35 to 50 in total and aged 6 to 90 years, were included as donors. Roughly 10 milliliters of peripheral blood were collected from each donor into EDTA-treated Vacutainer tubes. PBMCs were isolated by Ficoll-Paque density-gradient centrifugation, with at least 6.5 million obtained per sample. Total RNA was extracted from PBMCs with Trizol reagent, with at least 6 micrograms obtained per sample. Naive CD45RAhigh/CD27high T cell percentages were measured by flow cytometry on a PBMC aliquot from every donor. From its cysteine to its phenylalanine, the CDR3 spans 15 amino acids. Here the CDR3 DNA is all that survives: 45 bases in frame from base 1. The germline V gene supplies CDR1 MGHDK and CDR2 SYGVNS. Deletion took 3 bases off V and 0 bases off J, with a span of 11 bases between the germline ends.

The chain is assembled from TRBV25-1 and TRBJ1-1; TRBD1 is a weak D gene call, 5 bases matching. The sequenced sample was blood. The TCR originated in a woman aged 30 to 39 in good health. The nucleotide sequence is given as TGTGCCAGCAGTGACCGTCAGGGCATGAACACTGAAGCTTTCTTT. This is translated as CASSDRQGMNTEAFF.